This T cell receptor (beta chain) was profiled in a study of control samples from healthy donors and cancer patients. V dropped 4 bases and J dropped 2; count of bases not matched to a gene: 5. Per germline, CDR1 MGHRA and CDR2 YSYEKL. CDR3 length equals 15 residues. The repertoire was sequenced with immunoSEQ multiplex PCR; TCRdb's copy has only in-frame clones and lacks some. The sample yields roughly 88,000 clones, 90% to 95% seen once. The sequenced sample consisted of blood. The chain links TRBV4-1 to TRBJ2-4; TRBD1 agrees at 7 bases. The receptor was isolated from a woman in her 30s in good health. CDR3 amino acids: CASSPGTVTKNIQYF. DNA for the CDR3: TGCGCCAGCAGCCCGGGGACAGTGACCAAAAACATTCAGTACTTC.